This TCR beta chain was sequenced for a study of spatial heterogeneity in lung cancer. Whole-study findings and limits: Tumors with more nonsynonymous mutations had more expanded intratumoral alpha and beta TCRs. In tumor T cells, estimated coverage reached about 6.8% for alpha chains and about 12% for beta chains.

This clonotype was recorded a few times. Its antigen is unknown. TCRdb reprocessed the 5' RACE reads with MiXCR, giving one entry per CDR3 protein. The sample holds 9,500 to 11,000 distinct CDR3 sequences, about 5.5% seen once. V was clipped by 3 bases and J by 2 bases, with 12 bases between them. The CDR3 is made up of 15 amino acids. Germline V gene sequence: CDR1 SGHTA, CDR2 FQGNSA. Time point: sample taken at primary tumor resection. The TCR sequence derives from a male donor with early-stage non-small cell lung cancer. The chain carries TRBV7-2 and TRBJ2-3; the D call may be TRBD1 or TRBD2 (6 bases each). The starting material was lung tumor tissue, obtained at surgery. CDR3 protein: CASSFGGLLTDTQYF. The CDR3 nucleotides are TGTGCCAGCAGCTTCGGGGGCCTCCTCACAGATACGCAGTATTTT.